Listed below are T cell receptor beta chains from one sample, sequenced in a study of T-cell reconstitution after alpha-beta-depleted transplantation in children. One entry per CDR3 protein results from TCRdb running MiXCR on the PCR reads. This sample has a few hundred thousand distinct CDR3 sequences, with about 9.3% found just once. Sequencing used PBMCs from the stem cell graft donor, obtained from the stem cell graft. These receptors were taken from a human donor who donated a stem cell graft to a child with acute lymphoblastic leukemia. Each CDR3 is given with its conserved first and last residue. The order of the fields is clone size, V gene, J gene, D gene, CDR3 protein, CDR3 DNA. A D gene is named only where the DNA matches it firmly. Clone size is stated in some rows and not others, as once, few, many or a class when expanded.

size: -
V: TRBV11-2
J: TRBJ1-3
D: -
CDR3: CASSLTSGRTSGNTIYF
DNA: TGTGCCAGCAGCTTAACATCCGGGAGAACCTCTGGAAACACCATATATTTT

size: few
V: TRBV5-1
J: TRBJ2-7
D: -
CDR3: CASSQTELAYEQYF
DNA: TGCGCCAGCAGCCAGACAGAGCTCGCCTACGAGCAGTACTTC

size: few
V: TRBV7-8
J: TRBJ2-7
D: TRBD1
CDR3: CASSKDRDRVISIYEQYF
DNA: TGTGCCAGCAGCAAAGACCGGGACAGGGTTATCTCCATCTACGAGCAGTACTTC

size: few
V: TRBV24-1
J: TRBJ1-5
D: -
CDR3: CATSDTGGNQPQHF
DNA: TGTGCCACCAGTGATACAGGAGGAAATCAGCCCCAGCATTTT

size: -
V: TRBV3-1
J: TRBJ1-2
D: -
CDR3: CASSPIQDRSTGYTF
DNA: TGTGCCAGCAGCCCAATCCAGGACAGATCCACCGGCTACACCTTC

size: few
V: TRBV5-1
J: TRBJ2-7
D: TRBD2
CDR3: CASSLERTSGFYEQYF
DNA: TGCGCCAGCAGCTTGGAACGGACTAGCGGGTTCTACGAGCAGTACTTC

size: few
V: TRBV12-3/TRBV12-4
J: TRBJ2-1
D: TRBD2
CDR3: CASSALAGAIEQFF
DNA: TGTGCCAGCAGTGCACTAGCGGGAGCTATTGAGCAGTTCTTC

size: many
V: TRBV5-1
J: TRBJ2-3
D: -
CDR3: CASSAGQLFTDTQYF
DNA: TGCGCCAGCAGCGCAGGACAGCTCTTCACAGATACGCAGTATTTT

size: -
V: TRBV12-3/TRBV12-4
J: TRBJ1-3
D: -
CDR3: CASRTMGNTIYF
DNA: TGTGCCAGCCGAACCATGGGAAACACCATATATTTT

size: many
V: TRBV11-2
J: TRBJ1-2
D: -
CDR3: CASSLVKGFGGYTF
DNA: TGTGCCAGCAGCTTAGTAAAGGGGTTCGGGGGCTACACCTTC

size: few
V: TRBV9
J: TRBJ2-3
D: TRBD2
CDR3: CASSVHPSGMADTQYF
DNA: TGTGCCAGCAGCGTTCACCCCAGCGGGATGGCAGATACGCAGTATTTT

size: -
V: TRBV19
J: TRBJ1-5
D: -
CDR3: CASSKRQANNQPQHF
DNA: TGTGCCAGTAGTAAACGACAGGCGAACAATCAGCCCCAGCATTTT

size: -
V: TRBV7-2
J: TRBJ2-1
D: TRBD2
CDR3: CASSLIVLAGNYNEQFF
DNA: TGTGCCAGCAGCTTAATCGTTCTAGCGGGGAACTACAATGAGCAGTTCTTC

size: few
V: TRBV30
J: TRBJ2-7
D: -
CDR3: CAWSASYEQYF
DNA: TGTGCCTGGAGTGCATCCTACGAGCAGTACTTC

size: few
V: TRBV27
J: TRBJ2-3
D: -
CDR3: CASSPPNYSGSSTDTQYF
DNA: TGTGCCAGCAGCCCACCGAACTACAGCGGGTCTAGCACAGATACGCAGTATTTT

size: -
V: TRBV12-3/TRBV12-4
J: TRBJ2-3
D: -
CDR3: CASTPRRARSTDTQYF
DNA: TGTGCCAGCACCCCCCGGCGCGCCCGTAGCACAGATACGCAGTATTTT

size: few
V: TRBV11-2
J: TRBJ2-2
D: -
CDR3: CASSLFPQYTNTGELFF
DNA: TGTGCCAGCAGCTTATTTCCGCAGTATACGAACACCGGGGAGCTGTTTTTT

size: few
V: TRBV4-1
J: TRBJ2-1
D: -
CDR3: CASSQVGLGAGFEQFF
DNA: TGCGCCAGCAGCCAAGTCGGTCTGGGGGCAGGGTTTGAGCAGTTCTTC

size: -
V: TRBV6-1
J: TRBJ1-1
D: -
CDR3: CASSDPPGSTEAFF
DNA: TGTGCCAGCAGTGACCCACCGGGGAGCACTGAAGCTTTCTTT

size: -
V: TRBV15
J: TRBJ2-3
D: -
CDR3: CATSRSRRVQVTDTQYF
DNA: TGTGCCACCAGCAGATCACGCCGGGTTCAAGTCACAGATACGCAGTATTTT

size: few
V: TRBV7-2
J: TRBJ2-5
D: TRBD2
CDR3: CASSPLAGGPRETQYF
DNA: TGTGCCAGCAGCCCGTTAGCGGGAGGGCCGCGGGAGACCCAGTACTTC

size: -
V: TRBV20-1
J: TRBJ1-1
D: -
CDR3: CSASGAVGNTEAFF
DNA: TGCAGTGCTAGCGGCGCGGTTGGAAACACTGAAGCTTTCTTT

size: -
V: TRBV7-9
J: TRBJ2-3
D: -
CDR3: CASSRGLGADTQYF
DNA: TGTGCCAGCAGCCGGGGGCTAGGCGCAGATACGCAGTATTTT

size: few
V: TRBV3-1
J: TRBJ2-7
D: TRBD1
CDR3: CASNHNRGDEQYF
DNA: TGTGCCAGCAACCATAACAGGGGAGACGAGCAGTACTTC

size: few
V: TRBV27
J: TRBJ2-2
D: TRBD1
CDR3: CASLETGTGELFF
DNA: TGTGCCAGCCTAGAGACAGGGACCGGGGAGCTGTTTTTT

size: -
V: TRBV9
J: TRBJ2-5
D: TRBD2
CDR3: CASSVGGLAGGSLFQETQYF
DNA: TGTGCCAGCAGCGTAGGGGGACTAGCGGGAGGATCGTTATTCCAAGAGACCCAGTACTTC